A single sample gave rise to the 10 T cell receptor beta chains below, sequenced in a study of T cell repertoires in cytomegalovirus infection. TCRdb re-analysed the reads in MiXCR, keeping a single row per CDR3 protein. The sample lists approximately 590,000 distinct CDR3 sequences, about 39% occurring once. These receptors lack a known antigen. The sample in question was cultured PBMCs, obtained from culture after CMV antigen stimulation. The receptor set was obtained from a human donor in good health (CMV status not recorded). Some clones in this sample may be carry-over from other donors' samples.

Only one count was recorded for this clonotype. The chain combines TRBV11-2 with TRBJ2-5; 8 bases align to TRBD2. Looked up from germline, CDR1 is SGHAT and CDR2 is FQNNGV. The CDR3 runs 17 residues. V was clipped by 0 bases and J by 3 bases; unmatched bases: 9. CDR3 coding DNA: TGTGCCAGCAGCTTAGAACCCGGGGGGCGGGGGGAAGAGACCCAGTACTTC. Translated, it gives CASSLEPGGRGEETQYF.

The CDR3 region has the DNA TGTGCCAGCAGTTTAACCCCCACAGATACGCAGTATTTT. This translates into CASSLTPTDTQYF. The chain combines TRBV27 with TRBJ2-3; D unclear. From germline, CDR1 is MNHEY and CDR2 SMNVEV (reference sequence). Trimming removed 2 bases from V and 2 bases from J, with 5 bases in between. The CDR3 is 13 amino acids.

V usage is TRBV6-6 and J usage is TRBJ2-7; 10 positions match TRBD1. The CDR3 sequence is 15 residues long. Germline V gene data show CDR1 as MNHNY and CDR2 as SVGAGI (reference sequence). J was trimmed by 6 bases and V by 5 bases; bases with no gene match: 10. For the CDR3, the DNA is TGTGCCAGCAGTGTCACCGGGACAGGGGAGCTCGAGCAGTACTTC. Protein sequence: CASSVTGTGELEQYF.

The chain uses TRBV5-4 and TRBJ1-4, with 8 nucleotides matching TRBD1. The V gene's germline CDR1 is SGHNT and CDR2 YYREEE (reference sequence). Trimming removed 4 bases from V and 5 bases from J; junction bases left unmatched: 10. The CDR3 spans 16 residues. The CDR3 spells CASSRVTGTGNEKLFF. DNA of the CDR3: TGTGCCAGCAGCCGAGTTACCGGGACAGGAAATGAAAAACTGTTTTTT. Filled out from reference TRBV5-4 and TRBJ1-4, the complete variable domain reads ETGVTQSPTHLIKTRGQQVTLRCSSQSGHNTVSWYQQALGQGPQFIFQYYREEENGRGNFPPRFSGLQFPNYSSELNVNALELDDSALYLCASSRVTGTGNEKLFFGSGTQLSVL.

A few counts support this clonotype. The chain couples TRBV7-2 to TRBJ2-7; TRBD2 is a possible D gene (6 bases). Germline CDR1 reads SGHTA; CDR2 reads FQGNSA. CDR3 length: 15 residues. Trimming took off 1 base at V and 2 bases at J, with 12 bases between the two ends. DNA of the CDR3: TGTGCCAGCAGCTTAGATGCCGGGAGCACCTACGAGCAGTACTTC. This gives the protein CASSLDAGSTYEQYF.

This clonotype has ten or more counts. The chain has TRBV7-2 and TRBJ1-6; 10 bases are shared with TRBD1. Unmatched junction bases numbered 8, after V lost 1 base and J lost 5 bases. The CDR3 spans 18 residues. The germline V gene encodes CDR1 SGHTA and CDR2 FQGNSA. In DNA, the CDR3 is TGTGCCAGCAGCTTAGAGGGCACCGGGACAGGGGATAATTCACCCCTCCACTTT. The encoded protein is CASSLEGTGTGDNSPLHF.

This chain joins TRBV27 and TRBJ2-7; D unresolved. Germline CDR1 and CDR2: MNHEY and SMNVEV (reference sequence). This CDR3 contains 13 residues. V was clipped by 6 bases and J by 1 base, with 10 bases between them. Here the CDR3 DNA reads TGTGCCAGCAGGGATCCCTATTCCTACGAGCAGTACTTC. It is translated as CASRDPYSYEQYF.

The chain couples TRBV18 to TRBJ2-5; 7 bases agree with TRBD2. The germline V gene encodes CDR1 KGHSH and CDR2 LQKENI. Trimming cost V 2 bases and J 1 base; bases outside gene matches: 7. The length of the CDR3 is 16 residues. CDR3 in DNA: TGTGCCAGCTCACCATCCGGCGGGAGAGCCCAAGAGACCCAGTACTTC. Amino acids: CASSPSGGRAQETQYF.

V gene TRBV6-1 combines with J gene TRBJ2-2; 9 bases map to TRBD2. The V and J ends lost 5 bases and 2 bases, in that order; junction bases with no gene match: 9. This CDR3 is 17 amino acids long. Germline V CDR1 and CDR2: MNHNS, SASEGT. The CDR3 loop reads CASSPLSGGTNTGELFF. The CDR3 DNA is TGTGCCAGCAGTCCGCTTAGCGGGGGCACTAACACCGGGGAGCTGTTTTTT.

The rearrangement links TRBV12-3 or TRBV12-4 to TRBJ1-2, with a tentative D call TRBD1 (6 bases). The CDR3 loop spans 13 amino acids. The V end was cut by 4 bases, the J end by 8 bases, with 14 bases between. This CDR3 is CASSYREGRGYTF. The CDR3 nucleotides read TGTGCCAGCAGTTACAGGGAAGGTCGGGGCTACACCTTC.